This TCR beta chain derives from a study of breast tumors, draining lymph nodes, adjacent tissues. Findings and limits, study-wide: Tumors had less TCR diversity than lymph nodes, more than nontumor tissue.

From the multiplex PCR reads, TCRdb called clonotypes with MiXCR, one entry per CDR3 protein. The data contain about 300,000 distinct CDR3 sequences, under 35% of them singletons. Breast cancer patients provided tissue from their axillary draining lymph nodes. Unmatched junction bases numbered 9, after V lost 7 bases and J lost 3 bases. This CDR3 comprises 16 residues. Germline V gene lookup returns CDR1 LGHNT and CDR2 FRNRAP. With regard to this clonotype: Antigen specificity is unknown.

The receptor comes from a female donor with breast cancer. Some clones in this sample may be carry-over from other donors' samples. The sample comprised axillary lymph node tissue. This chain joins TRBV12-5 and TRBJ2-7; TRBD2 agrees at 13 bases. CDR3 in amino acids: CASVALGTSGVYEQYF. In nucleotides, the CDR3 is TGTGCTAGTGTCGCCCTCGGGACTAGCGGGGTCTACGAGCAGTACTTC.